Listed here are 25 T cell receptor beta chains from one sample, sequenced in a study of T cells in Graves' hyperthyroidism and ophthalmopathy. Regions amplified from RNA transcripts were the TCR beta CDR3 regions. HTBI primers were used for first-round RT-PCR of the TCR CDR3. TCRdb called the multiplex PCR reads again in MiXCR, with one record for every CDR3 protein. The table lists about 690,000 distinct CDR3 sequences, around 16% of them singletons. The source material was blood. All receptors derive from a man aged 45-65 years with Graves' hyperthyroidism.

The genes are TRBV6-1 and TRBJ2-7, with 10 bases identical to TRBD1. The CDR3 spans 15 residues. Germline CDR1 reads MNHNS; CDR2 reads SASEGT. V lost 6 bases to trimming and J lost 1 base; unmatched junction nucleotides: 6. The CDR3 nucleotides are TGTGCCAGCAGATTGACAGGGGGCAATTCCTACGAGCAGTACTTC. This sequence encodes CASRLTGGNSYEQYF.

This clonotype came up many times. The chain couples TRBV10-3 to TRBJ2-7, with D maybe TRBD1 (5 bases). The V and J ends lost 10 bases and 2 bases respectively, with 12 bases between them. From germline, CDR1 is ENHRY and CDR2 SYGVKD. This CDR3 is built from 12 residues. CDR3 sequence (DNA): TGTGCCACAAATACAGGTACCTACGAGCAGTACTTC. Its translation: CATNTGTYEQYF.

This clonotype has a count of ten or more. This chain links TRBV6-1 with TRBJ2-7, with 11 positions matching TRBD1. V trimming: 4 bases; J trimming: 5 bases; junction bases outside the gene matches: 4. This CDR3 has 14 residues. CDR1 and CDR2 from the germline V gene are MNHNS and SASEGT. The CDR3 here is CASSAGQGVHEQYF. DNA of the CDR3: TGTGCCAGCAGTGCGGGACAGGGGGTCCACGAGCAGTACTTC.

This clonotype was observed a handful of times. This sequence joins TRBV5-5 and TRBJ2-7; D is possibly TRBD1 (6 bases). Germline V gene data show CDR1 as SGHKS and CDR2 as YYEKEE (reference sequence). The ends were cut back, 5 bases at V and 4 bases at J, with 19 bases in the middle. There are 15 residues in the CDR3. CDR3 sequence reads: CASSRGPGTGYEQYF. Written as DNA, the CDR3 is TGTGCCAGCAGTCGAGGTCCGGGTACAGGGTACGAGCAGTACTTC.

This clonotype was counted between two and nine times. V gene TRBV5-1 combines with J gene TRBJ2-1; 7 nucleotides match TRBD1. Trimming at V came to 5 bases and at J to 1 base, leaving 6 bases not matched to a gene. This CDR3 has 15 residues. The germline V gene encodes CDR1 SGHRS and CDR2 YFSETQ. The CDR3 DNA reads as TGCGCCAGCAGTGACACAGGGGTTTCCTACAATGAGCAGTTCTTC. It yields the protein CASSDTGVSYNEQFF.

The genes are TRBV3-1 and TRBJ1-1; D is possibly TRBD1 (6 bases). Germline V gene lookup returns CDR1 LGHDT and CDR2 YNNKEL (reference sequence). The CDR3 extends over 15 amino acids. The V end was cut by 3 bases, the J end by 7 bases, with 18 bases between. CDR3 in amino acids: CASSHLAGEGNEAFF. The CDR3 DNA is TGTGCCAGCAGCCATTTGGCAGGGGAGGGGAATGAAGCTTTCTTT.

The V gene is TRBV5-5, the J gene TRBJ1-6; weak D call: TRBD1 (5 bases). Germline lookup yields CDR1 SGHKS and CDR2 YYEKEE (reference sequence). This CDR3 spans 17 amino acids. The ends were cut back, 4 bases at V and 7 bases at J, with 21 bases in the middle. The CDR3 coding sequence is TGTGCCAGCAGCCGTCCGGGGGGAGGGATCAAGAATTCACCCCTCCACTTT. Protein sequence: CASSRPGGGIKNSPLHF.

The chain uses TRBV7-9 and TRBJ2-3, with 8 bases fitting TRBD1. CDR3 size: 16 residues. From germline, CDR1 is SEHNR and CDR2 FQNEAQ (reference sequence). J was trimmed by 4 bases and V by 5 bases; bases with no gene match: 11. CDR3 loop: CASSHLPTGEADTQYF. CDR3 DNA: TGTGCCAGCAGCCATTTACCGACAGGGGAGGCAGATACGCAGTATTTT.

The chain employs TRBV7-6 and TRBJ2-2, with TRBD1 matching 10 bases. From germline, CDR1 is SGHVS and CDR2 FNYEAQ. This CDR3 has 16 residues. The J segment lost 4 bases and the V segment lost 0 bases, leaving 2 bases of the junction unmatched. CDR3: CASSLAGQGSTGELFF. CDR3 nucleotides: TGTGCCAGCAGCTTAGCGGGACAGGGGAGCACCGGGGAGCTGTTTTTT.

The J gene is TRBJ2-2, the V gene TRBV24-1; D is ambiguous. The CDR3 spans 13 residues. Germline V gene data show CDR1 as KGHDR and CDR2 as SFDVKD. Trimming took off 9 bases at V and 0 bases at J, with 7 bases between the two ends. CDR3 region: CATGRSNTGELFF. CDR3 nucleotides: TGTGCCACCGGGCGGTCGAACACCGGGGAGCTGTTTTTT.

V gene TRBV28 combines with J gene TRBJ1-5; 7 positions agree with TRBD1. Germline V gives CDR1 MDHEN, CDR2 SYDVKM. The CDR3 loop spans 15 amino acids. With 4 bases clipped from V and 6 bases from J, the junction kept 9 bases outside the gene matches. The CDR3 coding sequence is TGTGCCAGCAGTTCTACCACAGGGGTGAGTCAGCCCCAGCATTTT. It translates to CASSSTTGVSQPQHF.

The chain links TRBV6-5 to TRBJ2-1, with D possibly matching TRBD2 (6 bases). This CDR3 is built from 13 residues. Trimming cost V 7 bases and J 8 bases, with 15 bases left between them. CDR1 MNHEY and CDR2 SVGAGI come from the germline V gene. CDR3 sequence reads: CASTSLGGYEQFF. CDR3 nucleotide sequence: TGTGCCAGCACTTCCCTCGGGGGTTATGAGCAGTTCTTC.

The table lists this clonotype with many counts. Written as DNA, the CDR3 is TGCAGTGCTAGAGGGGAGGGACACGGGGTTGTAGCGGGAGTCACGTCCTACGAGCAGTACTTC. It translates to CSARGEGHGVVAGVTSYEQYF. The V and J genes are TRBV20-1 and TRBJ2-7, with 9 bases that match TRBD2. Germline lookup yields CDR1 DFQATT and CDR2 SNEGSKA (reference sequence). The CDR3 totals 21 residues. V gave up 1 base and J gave up 1 base; unmatched junction bases: 23.

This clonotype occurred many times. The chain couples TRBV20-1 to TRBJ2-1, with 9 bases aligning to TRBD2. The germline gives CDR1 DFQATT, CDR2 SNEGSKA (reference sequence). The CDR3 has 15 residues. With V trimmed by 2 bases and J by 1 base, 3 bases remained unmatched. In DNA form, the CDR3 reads TGCAGTGCTAGATCTAGCGGGATGTCCTACAATGAGCAGTTCTTC. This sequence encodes CSARSSGMSYNEQFF.

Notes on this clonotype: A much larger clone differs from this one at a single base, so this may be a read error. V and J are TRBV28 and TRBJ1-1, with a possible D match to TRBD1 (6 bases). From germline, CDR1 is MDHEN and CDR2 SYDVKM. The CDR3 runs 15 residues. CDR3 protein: CPSSFDKQGDTEAFF. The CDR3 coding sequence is TGTCCCAGCAGTTTCGACAAACAGGGCGACACTGAAGCTTTCTTT.

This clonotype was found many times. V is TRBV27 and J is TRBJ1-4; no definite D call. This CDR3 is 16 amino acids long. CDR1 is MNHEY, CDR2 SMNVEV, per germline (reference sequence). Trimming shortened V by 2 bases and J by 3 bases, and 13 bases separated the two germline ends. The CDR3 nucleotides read TGTGCCAGCAGTTTACATCAGGAGCGACCTAATGAAAAACTGTTTTTT. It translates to CASSLHQERPNEKLFF.

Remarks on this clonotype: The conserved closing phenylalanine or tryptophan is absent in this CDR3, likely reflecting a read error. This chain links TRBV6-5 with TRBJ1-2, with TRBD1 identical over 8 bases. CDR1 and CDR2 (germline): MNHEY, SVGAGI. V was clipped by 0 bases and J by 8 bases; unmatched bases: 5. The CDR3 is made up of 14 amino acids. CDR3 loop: CASSYSAGGRGYTV. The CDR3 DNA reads TGTGCCAGCAGTTACTCGGCAGGGGGCCGAGGCTACACCGTC.

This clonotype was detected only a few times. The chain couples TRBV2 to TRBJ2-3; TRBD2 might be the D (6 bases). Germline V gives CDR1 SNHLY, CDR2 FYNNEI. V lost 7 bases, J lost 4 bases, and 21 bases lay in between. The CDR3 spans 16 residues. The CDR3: CASTASGTGVSDTQYF. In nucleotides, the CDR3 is TGTGCCAGCACCGCTTCCGGGACGGGGGTATCAGATACGCAGTATTTT.

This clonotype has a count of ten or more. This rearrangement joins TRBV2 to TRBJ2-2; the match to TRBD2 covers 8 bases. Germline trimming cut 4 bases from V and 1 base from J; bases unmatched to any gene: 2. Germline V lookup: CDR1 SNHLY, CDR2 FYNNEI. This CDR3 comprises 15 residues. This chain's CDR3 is CASSGGLGNTGELFF. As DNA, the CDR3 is TGTGCCAGCAGTGGGGGACTAGGGAACACCGGGGAGCTGTTTTTT.

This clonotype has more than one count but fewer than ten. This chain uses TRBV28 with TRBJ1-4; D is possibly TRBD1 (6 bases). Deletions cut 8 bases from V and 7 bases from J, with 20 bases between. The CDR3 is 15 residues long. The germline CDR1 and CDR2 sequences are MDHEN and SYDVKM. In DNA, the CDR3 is TGTGCCAGCGGGCCCCCCGGGGGCCTAGGTGAAAAACTGTTTTTT. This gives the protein CASGPPGGLGEKLFF.

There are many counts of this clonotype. CDR3 region: CASSEGSGGGTDTQYF. CDR3 nucleotides: TGTGCCAGCAGTGAGGGATCGGGAGGAGGGACAGATACGCAGTATTTT. This chain uses TRBV2 with TRBJ2-3; TRBD2 aligns across 7 bases. The germline V gene encodes CDR1 SNHLY and CDR2 FYNNEI. The V and J ends lost 3 bases and 3 bases, in that order; junction bases with no gene match: 9. CDR3 length: 16 residues.

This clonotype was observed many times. Here the CDR3 reads CASSQGLATYEQYF. The CDR3 nucleotides are TGTGCCAGCAGCCAGGGACTAGCGACCTACGAGCAGTACTTC. This chain uses TRBV14 with TRBJ2-7, with 10 bases lining up with TRBD2. CDR3 size: 14 residues. Germline V lookup: CDR1 SGHDN, CDR2 FVKESK. V lost 3 bases and J lost 2; bases outside the gene matches: 1.

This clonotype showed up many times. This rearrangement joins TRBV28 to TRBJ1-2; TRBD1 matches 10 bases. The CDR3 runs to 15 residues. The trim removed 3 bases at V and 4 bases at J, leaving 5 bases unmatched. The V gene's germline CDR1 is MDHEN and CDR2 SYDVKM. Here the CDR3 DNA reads TGTGCCAGCAGTTTCCGGACAGGGGGAGTCTATGGCTACACCTTC. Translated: CASSFRTGGVYGYTF.

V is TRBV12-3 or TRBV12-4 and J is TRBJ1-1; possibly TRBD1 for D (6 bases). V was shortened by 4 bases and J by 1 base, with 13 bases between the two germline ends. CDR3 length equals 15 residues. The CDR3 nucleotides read TGTGCCAGCAGTTGGGGGGGGGGCGCGAACACTGAAGCTTTCTTT. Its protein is CASSWGGGANTEAFF.

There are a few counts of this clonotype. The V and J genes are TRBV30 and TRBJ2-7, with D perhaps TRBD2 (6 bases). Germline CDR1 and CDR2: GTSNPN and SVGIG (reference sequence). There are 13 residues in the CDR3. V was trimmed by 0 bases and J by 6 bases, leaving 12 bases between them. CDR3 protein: CAWSVGGALEQYF. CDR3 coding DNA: TGTGCCTGGAGTGTAGGAGGGGCGCTCGAGCAGTACTTC.